This T cell receptor (beta chain) was profiled in a study of cytomegalovirus exposure and HLA in healthy donors. This clone appeared a few times. Trimming at V came to 1 base and at J to 4 bases, leaving 5 bases not matched to a gene. Germline V gene lookup returns CDR1 LGHNA and CDR2 YNFKEQ. This CDR3 region has 16 residues. Assay used: immunoSEQ multiplex PCR; TCRdb lists only in-frame clones, some missing. The sample has over 200,000 clones, about 91% seen once. The chain recombines TRBV4-2 with TRBJ2-3, with 10 bases fitting TRBD2. This TCR came from a woman between 18 and 29 years old in good health and CMV-seronegative. The sample taken for sequencing was PBMCs. CDR3: CASSQVAGGLADTQYF. CDR3 coding DNA: TGTGCCAGCAGCCAAGTAGCGGGAGGTTTGGCAGATACGCAGTATTTT.